These 20 T cell receptor beta chains originate from one sample sequenced in a study of cytomegalovirus exposure and HLA in healthy donors. PCR used 60 Vbeta primers and 13 Jbeta primers. Profiled with immunoSEQ multiplex PCR; TCRdb holds only in-frame clones, not every one. The table records 120,000 or so clones, around 80% of them present only once. Sequences were obtained from PBMCs. The receptors stem from a man aged 30 to 45 in good health and CMV-seropositive.

This chain uses TRBV5-4 with TRBJ2-1; TRBD2 is a possible D gene (6 bases). Germline V gene sequence: CDR1 SGHNT, CDR2 YYREEE (reference sequence). Trimming pared 1 base from V and 5 bases from J, leaving 16 bases between. This CDR3 is built from 16 residues. CDR3 protein: CASSLKRELYDNEQFF. CDR3 nucleotides: TGTGCCAGCAGCTTGAAACGGGAGCTCTACGACAATGAGCAGTTCTTC.

This clone appeared a few times. The J gene is TRBJ1-2, the V gene TRBV7-6; D call uncertain. Germline CDR1 reads SGHVS; CDR2 reads FNYEAQ. This CDR3 has 14 residues. V shed 5 bases and J shed 0 bases, with 10 bases lying between them. This CDR3 reads CASSPGGTNYGYTF. The CDR3 DNA follows: TGTGCCAGCAGCCCCGGAGGGACTAACTATGGCTACACCTTC.

The rearrangement links TRBV5-8 to TRBJ2-3, with TRBD1 matching 8 bases. J lost 0 bases, V lost 0 bases, and 3 bases had no gene match. CDR3 length: 16 amino acids. CDR1 is SGHTS and CDR2 is YDEGEE in the germline V gene. The CDR3 DNA reads as TGTGCCAGCAGCTTGGGGACAGGGCGAAGCACAGATACGCAGTATTTT. Translated, it gives CASSLGTGRSTDTQYF. Looking up the rest from reference TRBV5-8 and TRBJ2-3 gives the full variable domain: EAGVTQSPTHLIKTRGQQATLRCSPISGHTSVYWYQQALGLGLQFLLWYDEGEERNRGNFPPRFSGRQFPNYSSELNVNALELEDSALYLCASSLGTGRSTDTQYFGPGTRLTVL.

The sample holds one count of this clone. V usage is TRBV29-1 and J usage is TRBJ1-2; tentatively, D is TRBD1 (5 bases). The V gene lost 4 bases and the J gene lost 4 bases, with 10 bases spanning the gap. The CDR3 spans 12 residues. CDR1 and CDR2 (germline): SQVTM, ANQGSEA. CDR3 in amino acids: CSVGGGGYGYTF. For the CDR3, the DNA is TGCAGCGTTGGCGGGGGGGGCTATGGCTACACCTTC.

The chain recombines TRBV6-6 with TRBJ2-7; no reliable D call. Trimming removed 0 bases from V and 4 bases from J, with 10 bases in between. Germline V CDR1 and CDR2: MNHNY, SVGAGI (reference sequence). This CDR3 contains 14 residues. The CDR3 bases are TGTGCCAGCAGTTACTCGAACCCAGGATACGAGCAGTACTTC. Its translation is CASSYSNPGYEQYF.

V and J are TRBV5-1 and TRBJ2-5, with 10 nucleotides matching TRBD2. The CDR3 has 15 residues. CDR1 and CDR2 (germline): SGHRS, YFSETQ. V was clipped by 1 base and J by 4 bases; unmatched bases: 4. The CDR3 sequence is CASSLTSGTGETQYF. In DNA, the CDR3 is TGCGCCAGCAGCTTGACTAGCGGGACGGGAGAGACCCAGTACTTC.

The chain couples TRBV4-1 to TRBJ2-1, with a tentative D call TRBD1 (7 bases). V lost 1 base to trimming and J lost 4 bases, with 11 bases between them. This CDR3 has 15 amino acids. From germline, CDR1 is MGHRA and CDR2 YSYEKL. This CDR3 reads CASSQAGGLYNEQFF. Here the CDR3 DNA reads TGCGCCAGCAGCCAAGCAGGGGGGCTGTACAATGAGCAGTTCTTC.

This clone was detected a few times. CDR3 sequence (DNA): TGTGCCAGCATCGCACCAGGGGAGGGAGGCTACACCTTC. It encodes CASIAPGEGGYTF. The chain couples TRBV6-5 to TRBJ1-2; a weak D match, TRBD1 (6 bases). CDR3 length: 13 residues. Germline CDR1 and CDR2: MNHEY and SVGAGI. V dropped 7 bases and J dropped 8 bases, with 17 bases sitting between them.

The V call is TRBV12-5, the J call TRBJ2-7, with 8 bases matching TRBD1. The CDR3 runs to 17 residues. Germline CDR1 LGHNT, CDR2 FRNRAP. J gave up 6 bases and V 3 bases, and 16 bases lay outside the gene matches. CDR3 nucleotide sequence: TGTGCTAGTGGTTTTGACAGGGGAGCTCAAAAAATGGGCGAGCAGTACTTC. Translated: CASGFDRGAQKMGEQYF. Combining the CDR3 with reference TRBV12-5 and TRBJ2-7 gives the whole variable domain DARVTQTPRHKVTEMGQEVTMRCQPILGHNTVFWYRQTMMQGLELLAYFRNRAPLDDSGMPKDRFSAEMPDATLATLKIQPSEPRDSAVYFCASGFDRGAQKMGEQYFGPGTRLTVT.

CDR3 nucleotides: TGTGCCAGCAGTTACTCGGTGCGGGGACCGAACACTGAAGCTTTCTTT. Its translation is CASSYSVRGPNTEAFF. The chain is built from TRBV6-6 and TRBJ1-1; tentatively, D is TRBD1 (5 bases). The CDR3 is 16 residues long. Germline CDR1 reads MNHNY; CDR2 reads SVGAGI (reference sequence). V shed 0 bases and J shed 1 base, with 12 bases lying between them.

There are a few counts of this clone. J is TRBJ1-3 and V is TRBV9; the D gene is possibly TRBD1 (6 bases). The CDR3 spans 15 residues. Germline V gives CDR1 SGDLS, CDR2 YYNGEE. The V end was cut by 0 bases, the J end by 0 bases, with 7 bases between. In DNA form, the CDR3 reads TGTGCCAGCAGCGTAGAGACAGGCTCTGGAAACACCATATATTTT. Amino acid sequence: CASSVETGSGNTIYF.

The V call is TRBV5-1, the J call TRBJ2-3, with D perhaps matching TRBD1 (6 bases). CDR1 and CDR2 from the germline V gene are SGHRS and YFSETQ. Trimming removed 2 bases from V and 1 base from J, with 14 bases in between. CDR3 size: 16 residues. In DNA, the CDR3 is TGCGCCAGCAGCTTAAGGGGGAGACTGGGCACAGATACGCAGTATTTT. Translating gives CASSLRGRLGTDTQYF. Full variable domain (outside the CDR3, taken from reference TRBV5-1 and TRBJ2-3): KAGVTQTPRYLIKTRGQQVTLSCSPISGHRSVSWYQQTPGQGLQFLFEYFSETQRNKGNFPGRFSGRQFSNSRSEMNVSTLELGDSALYLCASSLRGRLGTDTQYFGPGTRLTVL.

The rearrangement joins TRBV2 to TRBJ2-1, with 10 positions matching TRBD2. The V gene end was trimmed by 5 bases and the J gene end by 7 bases; junction bases not matched to a gene: 8. This CDR3 region has 15 residues. Germline lookup yields CDR1 SNHLY and CDR2 FYNNEI. CDR3 coding DNA: TGTGCCAGCAGTTCAAGCGGGAGGGCCGGTAATGAGCAGTTCTTC. Protein: CASSSSGRAGNEQFF. The full variable domain, in which reference TRBV2 and TRBJ2-1 provide the parts outside the CDR3, is EPEVTQTPSHQVTQMGQEVILRCVPISNHLYFYWYRQILGQKVEFLVSFYNNEISEKSEIFDDQFSVERPDGSNFTLKIRSTKLEDSAMYFCASSSSGRAGNEQFFGPGTRLTVL.

This clone has a single count. V usage is TRBV9 and J usage is TRBJ2-1; D is unresolved. Germline V gene data show CDR1 as SGDLS and CDR2 as YYNGEE. CDR3 length: 12 residues. V dropped 1 base and J dropped 5 bases, with 4 bases sitting between them. The CDR3 coding sequence is TGTGCCAGCAGCGTAACGGACAATGAGCAGTTCTTC. Protein: CASSVTDNEQFF. The whole variable domain, remainder taken from reference TRBV9 and TRBJ2-1, is DSGVTQTPKHLITATGQRVTLRCSPRSGDLSVYWYQQSLDQGLQFLIQYYNGEERAKGNILERFSAQQFPDLHSELNLSSLELGDSALYFCASSVTDNEQFFGPGTRLTVL.

J is TRBJ2-1 and V is TRBV11-2; no clear D. Germline loops: CDR1 SGHAT, CDR2 FQNNGV. V lost 2 bases to trimming and J lost 5 bases, with 10 bases between them. The CDR3 consists of 14 residues. DNA for the CDR3: TGTGCCAGCAGCTTAAGGCTAGATGACAATGAGCAGTTCTTC. It specifies CASSLRLDDNEQFF.

V is TRBV7-8 and J is TRBJ1-5; weak D call: TRBD1 (5 bases). Germline V gene data show CDR1 as SGHVS and CDR2 as FQNEAQ. The CDR3 has 17 residues. V lost 1 base and J 2 bases, leaving 15 bases between the germline ends. The CDR3, as DNA: TGTGCCAGCAGCTTAGACGGGGGGTATGGTGGCAATCAGCCCCAGCATTTT. It specifies CASSLDGGYGGNQPQHF.

This chain links TRBV30 with TRBJ2-7; 10 nucleotides agree with TRBD1. Germline values: CDR1 GTSNPN, CDR2 SVGIG (reference sequence). This CDR3 is built from 16 residues. J lost 4 bases, V lost 2 bases, and 11 bases had no gene match. The CDR3 loop is CAWSINPGQGLYEQYF. Here the CDR3 DNA reads TGTGCCTGGAGTATAAATCCGGGACAGGGGCTATACGAGCAGTACTTC. The full variable domain, completed using reference TRBV30 and TRBJ2-7, is SQTIHQWPATLVQPVGSPLSLECTVEGTSNPNLYWYRQAAGRGLQLLFYSVGIGQISSEVPQNLSASRPQDRQFILSSKKLLLSDSGFYLCAWSINPGQGLYEQYFGPGTRLTVT.

The chain has TRBV2 and TRBJ2-1; 10 bases line up with TRBD2. This CDR3 is 19 amino acids long. Germline CDR1 is SNHLY and CDR2 is FYNNEI. V was pared by 4 bases and J by 1 base, with 13 bases of the junction left unmatched. The CDR3 reads CASSGGSAGGLTSYNEQFF. CDR3 bases: TGTGCCAGCAGTGGAGGGTCAGCGGGAGGGCTCACATCCTACAATGAGCAGTTCTTC.

The rearrangement joins TRBV19 to TRBJ2-7, with 11 positions matching TRBD1. V lost 4 bases, J lost 5 bases, and 10 bases stayed unmatched. Germline assignment: CDR1 LNHDA and CDR2 SQIVND (reference sequence). This CDR3 comprises 16 residues. CDR3 amino acids: CASSTGIRTGGNEQYF. Here the CDR3 DNA reads TGTGCCAGTAGTACCGGAATAAGGACAGGGGGCAACGAGCAGTACTTC.

The V call is TRBV6-6, the J call TRBJ2-1; 7 nucleotides match TRBD2. The germline V gene encodes CDR1 MNHNY and CDR2 SVGAGI (reference sequence). J lost 4 bases, V lost 9 bases, and 12 bases had no gene match. The CDR3 has 15 residues. CDR3 DNA sequence: TGTGCCAGACACCAAGCCTCGGGGGGATACAATGAGCAGTTCTTC. This encodes CARHQASGGYNEQFF.